This T cell receptor (beta chain) was sequenced for a study of blood T cell repertoires in COVID-19. Some clones are missing from TCRdb's copy, which holds only in-frame ones; the method was immunoSEQ multiplex PCR. This sample yields over 110,000 clones, of which more than 75% are seen a single time; approximately 10% belongs to the top ten. Source material: PBMCs or T cells enriched from blood (not recorded which). This receptor was taken from a man aged 55 to 70 who had recovered from COVID-19.

The CDR3 coding sequence is TGTGCCAGCAGTTTCCGAGATCAGCCCCAGCATTTT. Its translation is CASSFRDQPQHF. The chain combines TRBV27 with TRBJ1-5, with D unclear. Germline V gives CDR1 MNHEY, CDR2 SMNVEV (reference sequence). The CDR3 runs to 12 residues. Trimming took off 3 bases at V and 5 bases at J, with 5 bases between the two ends.